These 25 T cell receptor beta chains were all obtained from the same sample, sequenced in a study of blood T cell repertoires in COVID-19. The protocol was immunoSEQ multiplex PCR, while the TCRdb copy is restricted to in-frame clones and leaves out a portion. Among 200,000 to 250,000 clones listed, 82% were seen once. Sequenced: peripheral blood. The receptors were sampled from a woman over 75 with COVID-19, enrolled during active disease.

CDR3 loop: CATYPGYPNTEAFF. Written as DNA, the CDR3 is TGTGCCACCTACCCAGGGTACCCGAACACTGAAGCTTTCTTT. V usage is TRBV6-5 and J usage is TRBJ1-1; D might be TRBD1 (5 bases). Germline loops: CDR1 MNHEY, CDR2 SVGAGI. V lost 10 bases and J lost 1, with 16 bases in between. This CDR3 region has 14 residues.

The chain carries TRBV2 and TRBJ1-6, with D unclear. Deletions cut 1 base from V and 9 bases from J, with 4 bases between. Germline CDR1 SNHLY, CDR2 FYNNEI. The CDR3 contains 12 residues. The CDR3 sequence: CASSEEASPLHF. DNA for the CDR3: TGTGCCAGCAGTGAAGAAGCTTCACCCCTCCACTTT.

The rearrangement joins TRBV6-5 to TRBJ2-7, with D possibly matching TRBD2 (6 bases). CDR1 and CDR2 (germline): MNHEY, SVGAGI. The CDR3 length is 14 residues. V was clipped by 9 bases and J by 3 bases, with 18 bases between them. CDR3 DNA sequence: TGTGCCAGTAGACGGGGCGGGGCGCGCTACGAGCAGTACTTC. This sequence encodes CASRRGGARYEQYF.

This clone has only one observation. V usage is TRBV5-1 and J usage is TRBJ1-6, with 8 positions matching TRBD1. Germline V CDR1 and CDR2: SGHRS, YFSETQ. J gave up 9 bases and V 3 bases, and 11 bases lay outside the gene matches. This CDR3 is 16 amino acids long. The CDR3 here is CASSSTPGQAGSPLHF. The DNA for the CDR3 is TGCGCCAGCAGCTCCACGCCGGGACAGGCTGGTTCACCCCTCCACTTT.

The rearrangement uses TRBV7-3 and TRBJ2-2, with D perhaps matching TRBD2 (6 bases). Germline assignment: CDR1 SGHTA and CDR2 FQGTGA. The CDR3 extends over 13 amino acids. V was shortened by 2 bases and J by 7 bases, with 8 bases between the two germline ends. As DNA, the CDR3 is TGTGCCAGCAGCTTATCCGGGGGCGGGGAGCTGTTTTTT. The encoded protein is CASSLSGGGELFF.

This chain joins TRBV25-1 and TRBJ2-1; 14 nucleotides line up with TRBD2. The CDR3 sequence is 15 residues long. CDR1 is MGHDK, CDR2 SYGVNS, per germline. J gave up 10 bases and V 8 bases, and 10 bases lay outside the gene matches. The CDR3 protein is CASRSRRLAGGEQFF. The CDR3 DNA follows: TGTGCCAGCCGTTCTCGGCGACTAGCGGGAGGGGAGCAGTTCTTC.

V is TRBV18 and J is TRBJ2-2; D is undetermined. Trimming pared 3 bases from V and 6 bases from J, leaving 14 bases between. Germline values: CDR1 KGHSH, CDR2 LQKENI. The CDR3 spans 15 residues. CDR3 DNA: TGTGCCAGCTCACCGAGCGTGTACGATGCCGGGGAGCTGTTTTTT. As protein: CASSPSVYDAGELFF.

The V call is TRBV11-2, the J call TRBJ2-5; tentatively, D is TRBD1 (6 bases). The V end lost 4 bases, the J end lost 2 bases, and 14 bases lay between the germline ends. Per the germline V gene, CDR1 is SGHAT and CDR2 is FQNNGV. The CDR3 runs 15 residues. The CDR3 loop reads CASSSGTYDQETQYF. CDR3 in DNA: TGTGCCAGCAGCTCCGGGACATATGATCAAGAGACCCAGTACTTC.

This rearrangement joins TRBV30 to TRBJ1-1, with 10 bases that match TRBD1. The CDR3 covers 12 residues. The trim removed 5 bases at V and 8 bases at J, leaving 5 bases unmatched. In germline, CDR1 is GTSNPN, CDR2 SVGIG (reference sequence). The CDR3 region is CAWGTGVREAFF. The CDR3 DNA follows: TGTGCCTGGGGGACAGGGGTTAGGGAAGCTTTCTTT. Drawing the rest from reference TRBV30 and TRBJ1-1, the complete variable domain is SQTIHQWPATLVQPVGSPLSLECTVEGTSNPNLYWYRQAAGRGLQLLFYSVGIGQISSEVPQNLSASRPQDRQFILSSKKLLLSDSGFYLCAWGTGVREAFFGQGTRLTVV.

V is TRBV28 and J is TRBJ1-2, with no clear D. The CDR3 is made up of 15 amino acids. The V end was cut by 2 bases, the J end by 2 bases, with 12 bases between. CDR1 is MDHEN, CDR2 SYDVKM, per germline. CDR3 residues: CASSLRGSANYGYTF. Here the CDR3 DNA reads TGTGCCAGCAGTTTACGAGGATCCGCGAACTATGGCTACACCTTC.

V usage is TRBV2 and J usage is TRBJ1-5, with 7 positions matching TRBD1. This CDR3 has 13 amino acids. The V gene's germline CDR1 is SNHLY and CDR2 FYNNEI. V was pared by 6 bases and J by 5 bases, with 4 bases of the junction left unmatched. The CDR3 region is CASSGDSYQPQHF. The CDR3 DNA sequence: TGTGCCAGCAGCGGGGACAGTTATCAGCCCCAGCATTTT.

The chain combines TRBV9 with TRBJ1-1; 9 nucleotides agree with TRBD1. With 4 bases clipped from V and 4 bases from J, the junction kept 8 bases outside the gene matches. The CDR3 is 15 residues long. CDR1 is SGDLS, CDR2 YYNGEE, per germline. Written as DNA, the CDR3 is TGTGCCAGCAGCCCGTCCAGGGGACAGGGCACTGAAGCTTTCTTT. Its translation: CASSPSRGQGTEAFF.

V is TRBV20-1 and J is TRBJ1-1; weak D call: TRBD1 (6 bases). Germline CDR1 reads DFQATT; CDR2 reads SNEGSKA (reference sequence). The CDR3 totals 11 residues. Trimming took 5 bases from V and 7 from J, leaving 11 bases between them. The CDR3 loop reads CSAGGGLEAFF. The CDR3 DNA sequence: TGCAGTGCTGGGGGGGGGCTTGAAGCTTTCTTT.

This clone has a handful of counts. CDR3 sequence reads: CASSPVPNSPLHF. As DNA, the CDR3 is TGTGCCAGCTCACCAGTTCCAAATTCACCCCTCCACTTT. The chain combines TRBV18 with TRBJ1-6; no clear D. Per the germline V gene, CDR1 is KGHSH and CDR2 is LQKENI. The CDR3 runs to 13 residues. V shed 2 bases and J shed 7 bases, with 6 bases lying between them.

This sequence joins TRBV9 and TRBJ1-6; the D is unclear. The V end lost 0 bases, the J end lost 10 bases, and 11 bases lay between the germline ends. Germline CDR1 reads SGDLS; CDR2 reads YYNGEE. The CDR3 extends over 14 amino acids. CDR3 sequence reads: CASSVDPGISPLHF. CDR3 DNA: TGTGCCAGCAGCGTAGACCCGGGAATCTCACCCCTCCACTTT.

This clone was detected only a few times. The chain links TRBV18 to TRBJ1-3, with a possible D match to TRBD1 (6 bases). Looked up from germline, CDR1 is KGHSH and CDR2 is LQKENI. The CDR3 totals 13 residues. Trimming removed 4 bases at V and 4 bases at J, with 8 bases between. The CDR3 sequence is CASSQGDGNTIYF. The CDR3 bases are TGTGCCAGCTCACAGGGGGACGGAAACACCATATATTTT.

CDR3 sequence (DNA): TGCGCCAGCAGGCTCCAGGCAGGGTTTGAAGCTTTCTTT. Protein sequence: CASRLQAGFEAFF. This chain links TRBV5-1 with TRBJ1-1; TRBD1 might be the D (5 bases). The CDR3 loop spans 13 amino acids. The germline V gene encodes CDR1 SGHRS and CDR2 YFSETQ. V was cut by 5 bases and J by 7 bases, with 15 bases left in between.

This clone was counted only a few times. This chain joins TRBV29-1 and TRBJ2-1; TRBD2 is a possible D gene (6 bases). Trimming pared 3 bases from V and 4 bases from J, leaving 10 bases between. In germline, CDR1 is SQVTM, CDR2 ANQGSEA. The CDR3 sequence is 13 residues long. This CDR3 is CSVEGGEYNEQFF. The CDR3 DNA is TGCAGCGTTGAGGGGGGAGAATACAATGAGCAGTTCTTC.

The CDR3 DNA follows: TGTGCCAGCAGTTTAGGTTTAACCTACGAGCAGTACTTC. Translation: CASSLGLTYEQYF. The chain couples TRBV12-3 or TRBV12-4 to TRBJ2-7; D ambiguous. This CDR3 region has 13 residues. Deletions cut 1 base from V and 2 bases from J, with 6 bases between.

V gene TRBV6-1 combines with J gene TRBJ2-2; 9 nucleotides agree with TRBD2. The CDR3 length is 19 residues. Germline CDR1 is MNHNS and CDR2 is SASEGT. V dropped 4 bases and J dropped 0; count of bases not matched to a gene: 12. CDR3 sequence reads: CASSGRLAAPFANTGELFF. The CDR3 DNA reads as TGTGCCAGCAGTGGCCGACTAGCGGCGCCGTTCGCGAACACCGGGGAGCTGTTTTTT.

The V gene is TRBV7-3, the J gene TRBJ2-3; 10 bases match TRBD1. Germline-derived CDR1 and CDR2 are SGHTA and FQGTGA. J was trimmed by 4 bases and V by 3 bases; bases with no gene match: 1. The CDR3 extends over 14 amino acids. Here the CDR3 DNA reads TGTGCCAGCAGCTTTGGACAGGGGGCAGATACGCAGTATTTT. Its translation: CASSFGQGADTQYF.

This chain joins TRBV5-6 and TRBJ1-2; D uncertain. The CDR3 sequence is 14 residues long. CDR1 SGHDT and CDR2 YYEEEE come from the germline V gene. V gave up 4 bases and J gave up 4 bases, with 14 bases separating them. CDR3 sequence reads: CASSLDFHSYGYTF. The CDR3, as DNA: TGTGCCAGCAGCCTTGACTTTCATAGCTATGGCTACACCTTC.

CDR3 protein: CASSYMAGGLGYTF. In DNA form, the CDR3 reads TGTGCCAGCAGTTACATGGCAGGGGGCCTTGGCTACACCTTC. The chain recombines TRBV6-5 with TRBJ1-2; 8 bases agree with TRBD1. The ends lost 2 bases at V and 7 bases at J; junction bases unmatched: 6. This CDR3 comprises 14 residues. From germline, CDR1 is MNHEY and CDR2 SVGAGI.

V is TRBV30 and J is TRBJ2-3; 9 bases fit TRBD2. The CDR3 extends over 15 amino acids. Germline V gene lookup returns CDR1 GTSNPN and CDR2 SVGIG (reference sequence). The J segment lost 1 base and the V segment lost 4 bases, leaving 6 bases of the junction unmatched. CDR3 residues: CAWIMGLAGTDTQYF. CDR3 DNA sequence: TGTGCCTGGATCATGGGACTAGCCGGCACAGATACGCAGTATTTT.

This chain links TRBV28 with TRBJ2-7, with 10 bases matching TRBD1. The length of the CDR3 is 15 residues. The trim removed 5 bases at V and 2 bases at J, leaving 6 bases unmatched. The germline V gene has CDR1 MDHEN and CDR2 SYDVKM. DNA for the CDR3: TGTGCCAGCAGTCCGTGGGGGACAGGGGCCTACGAGCAGTACTTC. Translating gives CASSPWGTGAYEQYF.